One T cell receptor beta chain is described in this entry. The target of this receptor is not known. Base qualities are not at hand, and no much larger clone is one base apart. Libraries were built with RT-PCR. The sample was run on an Illumina HiSeq 2500. Starting from the raw public reads, TCRdb applied fastp trimming at Q25, assembled clones with MiXCR and retained in-frame beta chains. Each entry merges the rows of one CDR3 protein and shows their most common DNA and genes. The sample data list fewer than 750,000 distinct CDR3 sequences, and roughly 15% of these were observed just once. Of the sample, 11% is held by the ten largest clones. The germline V gene (reference sequence) specifies DFQATT as CDR1 and SNEGSKA as CDR2. A distance of 21 bases separates the germline ends of V and J, which lose 6 bases and 12 bases respectively. The CDR3 holds 13 amino acids from the cysteine to the phenylalanine. Only CDR3 DNA is held: 39 bases, read in frame from base 1.

These data originate in a study of response to subunit inactivated influenza vaccine (dated by TCRdb to the late 2010s). Background on the whole study: The study used deep quantitative T cell receptor repertoire profiling to track responses to a trivalent subunit inactivated influenza vaccine. Summary of the overall study and its limitations: According to the authors, only a limited number of new T cells may be recruited by each seasonal influenza vaccination.

This TCR was sampled from a man in his fifties or sixties who received an inactivated influenza vaccine. Donor details come from another sample of the same person, matched by shared clones. Here the chain combines TRBV20-1 and TRBJ2-1; possibly the D gene is TRBD1, per 6 matching bases. The specimen was PBMCs from blood, collected approximately 12 days after vaccination. The nucleotides are TGCAGTGCGGTGAGGCAAGACAGGTTTGCGCAGTTCTTC. It specifies CSAVRQDRFAQFF.